This TCR beta chain was sequenced during a study of shared clonotypes between healthy human individuals (TCRdb year 2020). Study-level background: The cohort included three men and a couple of women between 18 and 49 years of age. For each donor, CD4 naive and CD4 memory were each given three plates, CD8 naive was given two plates, and CD8 memory was given one plate. To estimate repertoire size and how much clonotype sharing occurs between individuals, the study deeply sequenced the blood TCR repertoires of about 5 healthy adults. Libraries were prepared and TCR repertoires were sequenced by different laboratories using diverse techniques, in order to increase sequencing depth and limit assay-specific biases. Each donor's leukapheresis produced roughly between roughly 0.85 and 9.5 billion PBMCs. Study-wide findings and limitations: Estimated clonotype richness was generally larger for naive than for memory subsets. Sampling was restricted to blood, and TCR repertoires in tissues likely differ from the TCR repertoires found in blood. When several donors were compared, the shared fraction of clonotypes was about 5% for naive CD4, roughly 3.3% for naive CD8, about 2.5% for memory CD4, and 0.4% for memory CD8. Based on pairwise subsampling, the degree of clonotype sharing among donors was expected to be affected by sequencing depth. The small number of donors limited the genetic and exposure-history diversity represented. Incomplete sequencing was indicated by rarefaction of sorted-subset datasets, despite the large sequencing depth. Compared with non-shared clonotypes, clonotypes shared by all four sorted-subset donors had higher generation probabilities.

The donors were healthy, HIV-negative adults with no recently reported acute infections or vaccinations. Only Caucasian adults living in Nashville, Tennessee, USA were represented among the donors. CD4+ T cells were enriched by magnetic negative selection, after which naive cells were positively selected on CD45RA and the negative fraction was taken as the memory subset. Blood was collected by leukapheresis, and PBMCs were isolated by Ficoll-Histopaque density gradient centrifugation and then cryopreserved in liquid nitrogen vapor phase. Analytical flow cytometry was used to check the purity and quantity of each magnetically sorted T cell population. From each sorted fraction, genomic DNA was isolated and quantified by UV absorbance on a Nanodrop 2000c. V ends up 5 bases short and J 5 bases short, with an unmatched junction base count of 7. Its CDR3 holds 14 amino acids, cysteine through phenylalanine. The retained sequence is limited to the CDR3, 42 bases, with the frame set at the first base. CDR1 and CDR2 are read off the germline V gene (reference sequence) as LNHDA and SQIVND.

To note about this clone: The antigen this receptor binds is unknown. Per-base qualities were not stored, and no clone one base away is much larger.

Using the deep immunoSEQ assay, multiplex PCR amplified TCR CDR3 regions from genomic DNA. For each cell subset, the extracted genomic DNA was distributed evenly across all wells of several immunoSEQ 96-well plates, and each plate served as one replicate. Each replicate PCR for sorted subsets received about 200 ng genomic DNA, equal to tens of thousands of T cell genomes. Purified libraries were measured with a Qubit 3.0 fluorometer, size-checked on a Bioanalyzer 2100, and measured again with the KAPA Library Quantification kit. Each immunoSEQ 96-well plate was sequenced on its own single-read 150-cycle Illumina NextSeq 550 flow cell. In the source study's methods: Because the immunoSEQ output included only junctional sequences and no quality scores, the filtering could not be the same as the filtering used for full-length reads. Sequences were annotated with PyIR, a Python wrapper for IgBLAST v1.9, and V/J genes and CDR3 were assigned using IMGT germline references. Any read was removed if the V/J assignment was weak (E-value above 1e-6), the CDR3 was missing, or the read contained stop codons, out-of-frame junctions, or ambiguous translated residues. V3J clonotypes were defined by identical inferred V gene, J gene, and CDR3 amino acid sequence. Percentage overlap between repertoires was computed as shared unique clonotypes divided by the size of the smaller repertoire. Repertoire richness was assessed with RTK rarefaction, the Chao1 estimator, and Recon v2.1 estimates of unobserved clonotypes. Generation probabilities were computed with OLGA for all TCRbeta clonotypes obtained by the gDNA method from several donors. TCRdb stores this immuneACCESS table with in-frame sequences only. Part of the clones is absent; in the studies checked, under half of the shortfall reflects unresolved V genes, and no reason is known for the rest. The V and J calls and clone size were taken over from that table, and D and trimming were inferred from the DNA. The sample has roughly 760,000 clones on record, approximately 79% of them singletons. Clones ranked in the top ten supply 1.5% to 2% of the sample.

The sequence was obtained from a woman younger than 45 in good health. Material: memory CD4+ T cells sorted from blood. The cell subset or site tag for this specimen amounts to: CD45RA-negative fraction. Here the chain combines TRBV19 and TRBJ2-7; 9 central nucleotides agree with TRBD1. The DNA sequence reads TGTGCCAGTAGTCCTTGGGACAGGGTCCACGAGCAGTACTTC. Translation gives CASSPWDRVHEQYF.